This entry features one TCR beta chain sequence. Antigen unknown. This sample is drawn from a study of T cell responses to AZD1222 COVID-19 vaccine. Across the whole study: Pooled together were second doses at about 4 or about 12 weeks. Whole-study findings and limits: The peak T cell response came first, and repertoires were sampled only after it. Just a handful of AZD1222 recipients were seropositive at baseline. CD4 TCRs associated with vaccination spanned spike, dominating at 160-218 and 743-854.

The protocol was immunoSEQ multiplex PCR, while the TCRdb copy is restricted to in-frame clones and leaves out a portion. Of 65,000 to 85,000 clones in the sample, around 84% were seen once. CDR1 and CDR2 from the germline V gene are SGHKS and YYEKEE (reference sequence). The V gene lost 5 bases and the J gene lost 0 bases, with 11 bases spanning the gap. This CDR3 has 14 residues. The sample was peripheral blood, taken on day 0 of AZD1222 vaccination. This TCR derives from an adult in good health. This chain links TRBV5-5 with TRBJ1-1; D is ambiguous. CDR3: CASSLLALNTEAFF. The CDR3 region has the DNA TGTGCCAGCAGTTTACTGGCGCTGAACACTGAAGCTTTCTTT.